The TCR beta chain under discussion was sequenced for a study of technical replicates of blood from several donors. The table came from immunoSEQ multiplex PCR; TCRdb's copy has only in-frame clones and leaves some out. The data contain 80,000 or so clones, 95% to 98% of them singletons. The CDR3 has 10 amino acids. V lost 6 bases, J lost 9 bases, and 12 bases lay in between. Germline CDR1 DFQATT, CDR2 SNEGSKA (reference sequence). The TCR was taken from a human donor in good health. Source material: T cells isolated from PBMCs. The chain carries TRBV20-1 and TRBJ2-7; TRBD1 might be the D (5 bases). The chain's CDR3 is CSAEGAGQYF. Here the CDR3 DNA reads TGCAGTGCGGAAGGGGCCGGGCAGTACTTC.